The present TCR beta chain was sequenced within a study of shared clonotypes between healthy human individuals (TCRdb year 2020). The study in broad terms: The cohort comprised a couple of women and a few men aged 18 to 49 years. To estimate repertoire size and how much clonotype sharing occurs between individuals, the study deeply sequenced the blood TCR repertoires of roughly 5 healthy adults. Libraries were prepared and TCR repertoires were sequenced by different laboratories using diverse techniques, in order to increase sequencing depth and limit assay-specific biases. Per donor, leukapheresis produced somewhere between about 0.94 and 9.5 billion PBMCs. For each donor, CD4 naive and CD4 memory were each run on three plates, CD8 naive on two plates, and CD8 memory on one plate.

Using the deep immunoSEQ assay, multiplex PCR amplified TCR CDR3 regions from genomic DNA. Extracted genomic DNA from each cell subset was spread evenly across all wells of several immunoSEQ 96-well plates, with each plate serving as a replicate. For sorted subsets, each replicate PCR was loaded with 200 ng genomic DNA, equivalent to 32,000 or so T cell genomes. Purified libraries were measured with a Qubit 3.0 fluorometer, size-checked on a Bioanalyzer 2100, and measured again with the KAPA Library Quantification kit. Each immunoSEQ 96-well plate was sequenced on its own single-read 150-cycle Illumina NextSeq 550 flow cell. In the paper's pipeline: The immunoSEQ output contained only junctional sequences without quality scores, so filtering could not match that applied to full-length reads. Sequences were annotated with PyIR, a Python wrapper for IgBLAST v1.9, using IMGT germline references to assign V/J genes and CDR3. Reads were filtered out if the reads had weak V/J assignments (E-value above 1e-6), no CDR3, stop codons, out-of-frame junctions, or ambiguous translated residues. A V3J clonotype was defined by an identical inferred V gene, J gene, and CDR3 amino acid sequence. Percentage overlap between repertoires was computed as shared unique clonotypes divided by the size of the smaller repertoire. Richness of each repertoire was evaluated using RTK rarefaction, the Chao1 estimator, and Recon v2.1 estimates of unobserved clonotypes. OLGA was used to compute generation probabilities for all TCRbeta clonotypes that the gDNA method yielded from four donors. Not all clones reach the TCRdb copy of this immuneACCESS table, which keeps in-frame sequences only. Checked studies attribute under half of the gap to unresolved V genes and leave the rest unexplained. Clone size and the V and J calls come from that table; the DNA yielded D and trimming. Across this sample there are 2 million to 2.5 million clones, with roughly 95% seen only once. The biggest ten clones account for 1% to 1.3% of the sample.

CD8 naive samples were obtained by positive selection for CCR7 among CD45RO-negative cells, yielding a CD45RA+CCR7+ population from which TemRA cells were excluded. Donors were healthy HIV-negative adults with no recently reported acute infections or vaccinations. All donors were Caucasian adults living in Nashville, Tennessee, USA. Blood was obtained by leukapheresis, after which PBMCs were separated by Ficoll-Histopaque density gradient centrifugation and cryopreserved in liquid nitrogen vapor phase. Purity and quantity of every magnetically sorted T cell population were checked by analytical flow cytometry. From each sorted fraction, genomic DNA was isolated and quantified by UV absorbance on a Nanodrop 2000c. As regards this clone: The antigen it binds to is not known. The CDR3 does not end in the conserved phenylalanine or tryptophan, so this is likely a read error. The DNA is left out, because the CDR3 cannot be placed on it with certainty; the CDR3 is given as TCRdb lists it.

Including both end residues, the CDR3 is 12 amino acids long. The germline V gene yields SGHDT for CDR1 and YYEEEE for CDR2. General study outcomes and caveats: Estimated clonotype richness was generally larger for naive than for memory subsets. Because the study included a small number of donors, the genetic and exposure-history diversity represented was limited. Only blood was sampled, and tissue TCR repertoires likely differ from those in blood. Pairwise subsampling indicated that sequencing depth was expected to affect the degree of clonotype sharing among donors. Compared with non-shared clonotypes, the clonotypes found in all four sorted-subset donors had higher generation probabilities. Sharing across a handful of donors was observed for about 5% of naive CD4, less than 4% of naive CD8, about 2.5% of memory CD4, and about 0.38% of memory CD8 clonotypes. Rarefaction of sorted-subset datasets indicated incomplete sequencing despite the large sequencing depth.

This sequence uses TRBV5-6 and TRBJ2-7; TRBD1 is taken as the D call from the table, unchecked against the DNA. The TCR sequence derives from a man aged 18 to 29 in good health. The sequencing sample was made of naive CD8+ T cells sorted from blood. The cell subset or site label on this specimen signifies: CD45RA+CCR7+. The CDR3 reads CASSLEGGTGMY.